The 29 T cell receptor beta chains in this list originate from one sample, sequenced in a study of T cell clonotyping in hematopoietic cell transplantation. TCRdb keeps only in-frame clones here, not all; method: immunoSEQ multiplex PCR. The sample has several thousand clones, about 18% seen once. The sequences come from peripheral blood mononuclear cells, collected 30 days after allogeneic stem cell transplant. The receptor set was obtained from a male patient aged 50 to 59 who had an allogeneic stem cell transplant from a related donor, so the T cells may come from the graft donor. Some clones in this sample may be carry-over from other donors' samples.

This chain uses TRBV30 with TRBJ1-4, with a weak D call TRBD1 (6 bases). CDR1 and CDR2 (germline): GTSNPN, SVGIG (reference sequence). The V end lost 2 bases, the J end lost 14 bases, and 12 bases lay between the germline ends. This CDR3 region has 11 residues. The CDR3 coding sequence is TGTGCCTGGAGTACTGGGGGCACGCTGTTTTTT. Amino acid sequence: CAWSTGGTLFF.

The chain couples TRBV30 to TRBJ1-2; D might be TRBD1 (5 bases). Germline V gene data show CDR1 as GTSNPN and CDR2 as SVGIG (reference sequence). The CDR3 sequence is 13 residues long. Trimming shortened V by 0 bases and J by 8 bases, and 13 bases separated the two germline ends. The CDR3 protein is CAWSVMGRGGYTF. DNA of the CDR3: TGTGCCTGGAGTGTCATGGGGCGCGGAGGCTACACCTTC.

About this clone itself: The junction departs from the called germline gene at one end, perhaps through a read error. This rearrangement joins TRBV5-1 to TRBJ2-7; maybe TRBD1 (5 bases). This CDR3 has 14 residues. Per germline, CDR1 SGHRS and CDR2 YFSETQ. Here the CDR3 DNA reads TGTGCCAGCAGCTCGGAATTCAGGGCTTACGAGCAGTACTTC. Translating it yields CASSSEFRAYEQYF.

This clone is large within its sample. The chain is built from TRBV30 and TRBJ1-1; tentative D call: TRBD1 (5 bases). Trimming stripped 0 bases from V and 2 bases from J, with 7 bases between. CDR1 GTSNPN and CDR2 SVGIG come from the germline V gene (reference sequence). CDR3 length: 13 residues. The DNA for the CDR3 is TGTGCCTGGAGTGTGGGACCCAACACTGAAGCTTTCTTT. As protein: CAWSVGPNTEAFF.

Only a few counts were recorded for this clone. The chain links TRBV30 to TRBJ1-3; D unclear. Trimming shortened V by 1 base and J by 6 bases, and 10 bases separated the two germline ends. The CDR3 is 13 amino acids. Germline V gene lookup returns CDR1 GTSNPN and CDR2 SVGIG (reference sequence). CDR3: CAWSGGTENTIYF. Here the CDR3 DNA reads TGTGCCTGGAGTGGAGGAACGGAAAACACCATATATTTT.

J is TRBJ1-1 and V is TRBV9; TRBD1 might be the D (5 bases). The V and J ends lost 4 bases and 0 bases respectively, with 7 bases between them. Germline CDR1 and CDR2: SGDLS and YYNGEE. This CDR3 region has 13 residues. The CDR3 sequence: CASSPTVNTEAFF. As DNA, the CDR3 is TGTGCCAGCAGCCCGACAGTGAACACTGAAGCTTTCTTT.

This chain connects TRBV30 to TRBJ1-4; TRBD1 might be the D (5 bases). Germline loops: CDR1 GTSNPN, CDR2 SVGIG (reference sequence). The CDR3 runs to 12 residues. CDR3: CGRDEGLGKLFF. In DNA form, the CDR3 reads TGTGGTCGGGACGAGGGCCTTGGAAAACTGTTTTTT.

The rearrangement uses TRBV29-1 and TRBJ1-2, with a weak D call TRBD1 (5 bases). The CDR3 is 12 residues long. Germline CDR1 SQVTM, CDR2 ANQGSEA. Trimming took off 1 base at V and 8 bases at J, with 11 bases between the two ends. CDR3 protein: CSVEGQGEGYTF. The CDR3 DNA reads as TGCAGCGTTGAAGGCCAGGGTGAAGGCTACACCTTC.

The sample holds a few counts of this clone. This chain joins TRBV6-5 and TRBJ2-7, with a weak D call TRBD2 (7 bases). V was pared by 5 bases and J by 1 base, with 15 bases between. Germline loops: CDR1 MNHEY, CDR2 SVGAGI. There are 15 residues in the CDR3. DNA of the CDR3: TGTGCCAGCAGTCGTGGGGGGGCGGATTCCTACGAGCAGTACTTC. The encoded protein is CASSRGGADSYEQYF.

J is TRBJ2-7 and V is TRBV30; maybe TRBD2 (6 bases). V lost 7 bases and J 3 bases, leaving 10 bases between the germline ends. The CDR3 length is 11 residues. Germline CDR1 GTSNPN, CDR2 SVGIG (reference sequence). The CDR3 DNA reads TGTGCCTCCTCGGAGGGCTACGAGCAGTACTTC. As protein: CASSEGYEQYF.

This clone is labeled medium-sized. The CDR3, as DNA: TGTGCCAGCAGCTTCCCGGGACTAGCGGGGGCCCCGAACACCGGGGAGCTGTTTTTT. Its translation is CASSFPGLAGAPNTGELFF. V usage is TRBV11-2 and J usage is TRBJ2-2, with 14 positions matching TRBD2. Trimming cost V 3 bases and J 0 bases; bases outside gene matches: 6. The CDR3 runs 19 residues. In germline, CDR1 is SGHAT, CDR2 FQNNGV.

CDR3 in DNA: TGCAGCGCCGGGAGGGGGCGAGGGGAAGAAGCTTTCTTT. Its protein is CSAGRGRGEEAFF. The genes are TRBV29-1 and TRBJ1-1; 7 bases fit TRBD1. The CDR3 length is 13 residues. V gave up 7 bases and J gave up 8 bases; unmatched junction bases: 13. CDR1 is SQVTM, CDR2 ANQGSEA, per germline.

This clone was observed a few times. The chain joins TRBV29-1 to TRBJ1-2, with D unclear. From germline, CDR1 is SQVTM and CDR2 ANQGSEA. The CDR3 extends over 11 amino acids. Trimming took off 4 bases at V and 4 bases at J, with 7 bases between the two ends. The CDR3 DNA follows: TGCAGCGTTGTGTGGGCCTATGGCTACACCTTC. The encoded protein is CSVVWAYGYTF.

V and J are TRBV6-5 and TRBJ2-1, with D perhaps matching TRBD1 (6 bases). Germline V gives CDR1 MNHEY, CDR2 SVGAGI. Trimming left V 0 bases short and J 8 bases short, with 8 bases between. The CDR3 spans 13 residues. CDR3 region: CASSYSGADEQFF. The CDR3 DNA sequence: TGTGCCAGCAGTTACTCGGGGGCTGATGAGCAGTTCTTC.

This clone was counted a few times. V gene TRBV7-9 combines with J gene TRBJ2-7, with D hard to call. The V gene's germline CDR1 is SEHNR and CDR2 FQNEAQ (reference sequence). Deletions cut 2 bases from V and 7 bases from J, with 6 bases between. The CDR3 spans 11 residues. The CDR3 region is CASSLYGEQYF. The DNA for the CDR3 is TGTGCCAGCAGCTTATACGGGGAGCAGTACTTC. The full variable domain, its missing parts supplied by reference TRBV7-9 and TRBJ2-7, is DTGVSQNPRHKITKRGQNVTFRCDPISEHNRLYWYRQTLGQGPEFLTYFQNEAQLEKSRLLSDRFSAERPKGSFSTLEIQRTEQGDSAMYLCASSLYGEQYFGPGTRLTVT.

V and J are TRBV30 and TRBJ1-5, with 9 bases matching TRBD1. V shed 1 base and J 7 bases; nucleotides not matched to a gene: 8. The CDR3 runs 15 residues. From germline, CDR1 is GTSNPN and CDR2 SVGIG (reference sequence). CDR3 bases: TGTGCCTGGAGTGCGGGACAGGGCCTGGAACAGCCCCAGCATTTT. It is translated as CAWSAGQGLEQPQHF. The full variable domain, rest sourced from reference TRBV30 and TRBJ1-5, is SQTIHQWPATLVQPVGSPLSLECTVEGTSNPNLYWYRQAAGRGLQLLFYSVGIGQISSEVPQNLSASRPQDRQFILSSKKLLLSDSGFYLCAWSAGQGLEQPQHFGDGTRLSIL.

In its sample, this clone was seen a few times. The rearrangement joins TRBV30 to TRBJ2-7, with TRBD2 matching 8 bases. The V gene's germline CDR1 is GTSNPN and CDR2 SVGIG (reference sequence). V lost 2 bases to trimming and J lost 0 bases; unmatched junction nucleotides: 0. The CDR3 extends over 13 amino acids. CDR3 amino acids: CAWSRGGSYEQYF. As DNA, the CDR3 is TGTGCCTGGAGTCGGGGGGGCTCCTACGAGCAGTACTTC.

This chain uses TRBV30 with TRBJ2-3; D is ambiguous. CDR1 is GTSNPN and CDR2 is SVGIG in the germline V gene (reference sequence). The CDR3 loop spans 15 amino acids. The V and J ends lost 0 bases and 6 bases respectively, with 16 bases between them. The CDR3 here is CAWSVGGVVPDTQYF. The CDR3 bases are TGTGCCTGGAGTGTAGGTGGGGTGGTCCCCGATACGCAGTATTTT.

This clone appeared a few times. This chain links TRBV6-1 with TRBJ2-1; 12 nucleotides line up with TRBD2. Trimming removed 7 bases from V and 5 bases from J; junction bases left unmatched: 6. Germline values: CDR1 MNHNS, CDR2 SASEGT. The CDR3 runs 15 residues. The CDR3 DNA reads TGTGCCAGCAAAGACCTAGCGGGGGGGGACAATGAGCAGTTCTTC. Amino acid sequence: CASKDLAGGDNEQFF.

In the case of this clone: A read error may produce the germline difference seen at one junction end. The chain carries TRBV11-2 and TRBJ2-2; no clear D. Per the germline V gene, CDR1 is SGHAT and CDR2 is FQNNGV. This CDR3 has 13 amino acids. The CDR3 nucleotides read TGTGCCAGCAGTTTAGAAAGCACCGGGGAGCTGTTTTTT. Protein: CASSLESTGELFF. Full variable domain (outside the CDR3, taken from reference TRBV11-2 and TRBJ2-2): EAGVAQSPRYKIIEKRQSVAFWCNPISGHATLYWYQQILGQGPKLLIQFQNNGVVDDSQLPKDRFSAERLKGVDSTLKIQPAKLEDSAVYLCASSLESTGELFFGEGSRLTVL.

The chain uses TRBV19 and TRBJ2-6; no firm D call. Trimming shortened V by 3 bases and J by 4 bases, and 4 bases separated the two germline ends. Germline CDR1 LNHDA, CDR2 SQIVND (reference sequence). There are 13 residues in the CDR3. The CDR3 is CASSISGANVLTF. The CDR3, as DNA: TGTGCCAGTAGTATCTCAGGGGCCAACGTCCTGACTTTC.

The chain is built from TRBV30 and TRBJ1-5; no clear D gene. CDR3 length equals 15 residues. Trimming removed 3 bases at V and 3 bases at J, with 15 bases between. Germline lookup yields CDR1 GTSNPN and CDR2 SVGIG (reference sequence). For the CDR3, the DNA is TGTGCCTGGAGCCCCTATTTGGGTACCAATCAGCCCCAGCATTTT. It is translated as CAWSPYLGTNQPQHF.

The V and J genes are TRBV30 and TRBJ1-2; D is unclear. Germline V gene lookup returns CDR1 GTSNPN and CDR2 SVGIG (reference sequence). Trimming cost V 1 base and J 4 bases, with 10 bases left between them. The CDR3 sequence is 13 residues long. The CDR3, as DNA: TGTGCCTGGAGTGCACAGCCGCCCTATGGCTACACCTTC. Translating it yields CAWSAQPPYGYTF.

This rearrangement joins TRBV6-6 to TRBJ2-5, with 8 nucleotides matching TRBD1. Germline values: CDR1 MNHNY, CDR2 SVGAGI (reference sequence). This CDR3 has 15 residues. J lost 5 bases, V lost 6 bases, and 11 bases had no gene match. In DNA, the CDR3 is TGTGCCAGCAGCCCTCCCGGGACAGGCTCCGAGACCCAGTACTTC. It specifies CASSPPGTGSETQYF.

This clone was detected a few times. This chain links TRBV30 with TRBJ1-1, with unresolved D. The CDR3 has 12 residues. The V gene lost 1 base and the J gene lost 0 bases, with 3 bases spanning the gap. Germline V gene data show CDR1 as GTSNPN and CDR2 as SVGIG (reference sequence). The CDR3 reads CAWSGVNTEAFF. CDR3 sequence (DNA): TGTGCCTGGAGTGGAGTGAACACTGAAGCTTTCTTT.

This clone was counted only a few times. V and J are TRBV1 and TRBJ2-7; the table assigns TRBD2, which was not confirmed against the DNA. TRBV1 is a pseudogene. The CDR3 totals 14 residues. The CDR3 loop reads CTSSLAGWSYEQYF. DNA of the CDR3: TGCACCAGCAGCCTCGCGGGGTGGTCCTACGAGCAGTACTTC.

The rearrangement links TRBV30 to TRBJ1-1; 7 bases line up with TRBD1. The length of the CDR3 is 12 residues. CDR1 is GTSNPN and CDR2 is SVGIG in the germline V gene (reference sequence). Trimming cost V 3 bases and J 10 bases; bases outside gene matches: 8. The CDR3, as DNA: TGTGCCTGGAGCCAGGGGGGAGAGGGAGCTTTCTTT. Residues: CAWSQGGEGAFF.

This sequence joins TRBV5-1 and TRBJ2-7, with 7 bases aligning to TRBD1. Germline V gives CDR1 SGHRS, CDR2 YFSETQ. The CDR3 contains 14 residues. The V segment lost 1 base and the J segment 2 bases; nucleotides outside the gene matches: 3. The CDR3 region has the DNA TGCGCCAGCAGCTTGCGGACAGGCCCCTACGAGCAGTACTTC. Amino acid sequence: CASSLRTGPYEQYF.

This rearrangement joins TRBV9 to TRBJ1-5; no reliable D call. CDR1 is SGDLS, CDR2 YYNGEE, per germline. This CDR3 spans 14 amino acids. The V end lost 2 bases, the J end lost 1 base, and 7 bases lay between the germline ends. The CDR3 nucleotides read TGTGCCAGCAGCGTCTCTCAGAGCAATCAGCCCCAGCATTTT. It encodes CASSVSQSNQPQHF.